The rows below give T cell receptor beta chains drawn from one sample of a study of blood T cell repertoires in COVID-19. Only in-frame clones appear in the TCRdb table, and some are missing; sequencing was by immunoSEQ multiplex PCR. The sample lists 8,500 to 10,000 clones, roughly 80% seen once, with 7% to 9.5% in the top ten. The sequenced sample was peripheral blood. These receptors all stem from a man in his sixties or seventies with active COVID-19. The CDR3 runs from the conserved cysteine through the conserved F or W. Each record gives: V gene, J gene, D gene, clone size, CDR3 protein, CDR3 DNA. D genes are given only for firm matches. For some rows the clone size is stated as once, few or many, or as a class when expanded; others skip it.

TRBV7-9,TRBJ2-2,.,.,CASRSTGTPHTGELFF,TGTGCCAGCAGATCGACCGGGACTCCACACACCGGGGAGCTGTTTTTT
TRBV6-2/TRBV6-3,TRBJ2-5,TRBD2,.,CASSYPPGGTQYF,TGTGCCAGCAGTTACCCCCCGGGGGGGACCCAGTACTTC
TRBV6-5,TRBJ2-2,TRBD2,.,CASLRAGVAGELFF,TGTGCCAGCCTCCGAGCGGGAGTCGCCGGGGAGCTGTTTTTT
TRBV6-1,TRBJ2-3,TRBD2,.,CASSERAYSGTTDTQYF,TGTGCCAGCAGTGAGAGGGCCTATAGCGGGACAACAGATACGCAGTATTTT
TRBV11-2,TRBJ2-7,.,.,CASSLGYSNREQYF,TGTGCCAGCAGCTTAGGTTACTCTAATCGCGAGCAGTACTTC
TRBV5-1,TRBJ2-7,TRBD1,.,CASSLRDRVGEQYF,TGCGCCAGCAGCCTCAGAGACAGGGTGGGCGAGCAGTACTTC
TRBV2,TRBJ2-2,TRBD1,.,CATSGGGGELFF,TGTGCCACCTCAGGGGGCGGCGGGGAGCTGTTTTTT
TRBV6-5,TRBJ1-2,.,.,CASSQNYGYTF,TGTGCCAGCTCTCAGAACTATGGCTACACCTTC
TRBV2,TRBJ2-7,.,.,CASRRGGEINYEQYF,TGTGCCAGCAGGAGAGGTGGGGAGATTAACTACGAGCAGTACTTC
TRBV30,TRBJ2-1,.,.,CAWSTPFSGEQFF,TGTGCCTGGAGTACCCCATTCTCGGGTGAGCAGTTCTTC
TRBV3-1/TRBV3-2,TRBJ2-1,.,.,CASSRNGGGGEQFF,TGTGCCAGCAGCCGGAACGGCGGAGGCGGTGAGCAGTTCTTC
TRBV18,TRBJ1-2,TRBD1,.,CASTSQDKGADYGYTF,TGTGCCAGCACGTCCCAGGATAAGGGGGCGGACTATGGCTACACCTTC
TRBV5-6,TRBJ2-7,.,.,CASSATGSNEQYF,TGTGCCAGCAGCGCGACTGGATCCAACGAGCAGTACTTC
TRBV7-6,TRBJ1-2,TRBD1,.,CASSQTGLYGYTF,TGTGCCAGCAGCCAGACAGGGCTCTATGGCTACACCTTC
TRBV5-4,TRBJ2-5,TRBD2,.,CASRMREGGETQYF,TGTGCCAGCAGGATGCGGGAGGGCGGAGAGACCCAGTACTTC
TRBV14,TRBJ2-7,.,.,CASSLTYTGGSSYEQYF,TGTGCCAGCAGCCTGACCTACACTGGAGGTAGCTCCTACGAGCAGTACTTC
TRBV7-2,TRBJ2-7,.,.,CASSLRGAYEQYF,TGTGCCAGCAGCTTACGGGGTGCCTACGAGCAGTACTTC
TRBV30,TRBJ2-2,.,.,CAWSVIINGELFF,TGTGCCTGGAGTGTAATAATTAACGGGGAGCTGTTTTTT
TRBV2,TRBJ2-7,TRBD2,.,CASSPRTSGSYEQYF,TGTGCCAGCAGCCCAAGGACTAGCGGGAGCTACGAGCAGTACTTC
TRBV28,TRBJ1-3,.,few,CAISRTGNTIYF,TGTGCCATTAGCCGGACTGGAAACACCATATATTTT
TRBV28,TRBJ2-7,TRBD1,.,CASGTGQAPYEQYF,TGTGCCAGCGGCACGGGACAGGCTCCCTACGAGCAGTACTTC
TRBV7-9,TRBJ1-6,TRBD1,.,CASSLAAGQGNSPLHF,TGTGCCAGCAGCTTAGCGGCGGGACAGGGGAATTCACCCCTCCACTTT
TRBV7-8,TRBJ2-7,TRBD2,.,CASSEWGSGRAYEQYF,TGTGCCAGCAGCGAGTGGGGTAGCGGGAGGGCCTACGAGCAGTACTTC
TRBV7-9,TRBJ1-4,.,.,CASSSLWGGPATNEKLFF,TGTGCCAGCAGCTCACTGTGGGGGGGCCCCGCAACTAATGAAAAACTGTTTTTT
TRBV4-3,TRBJ2-3,TRBD1,.,CASSQDRLQGAGTDTQYF,TGCGCCAGCAGCCAAGATCGGCTACAGGGGGCCGGCACAGATACGCAGTATTTT
TRBV29-1,TRBJ1-1,TRBD1,once,CSVGWGQGSTEAFF,TGCAGCGTTGGGTGGGGACAGGGAAGCACTGAAGCTTTCTTT
TRBV29-1,TRBJ2-7,TRBD2,.,CSVDSGLDEQYF,TGCAGCGTTGATTCGGGACTAGACGAGCAGTACTTC
TRBV4-1,TRBJ2-3,TRBD2,.,CASSQDKLAGVSDTQYF,TGCGCCAGCAGCCAAGATAAACTAGCGGGAGTTTCAGATACGCAGTATTTT
TRBV11-2,TRBJ2-7,.,few,CASSRGRVYEQYF,TGTGCCAGCAGTAGGGGGAGGGTATACGAGCAGTACTTC
TRBV7-2,TRBJ2-1,TRBD2,.,CASSSPSGRNNEQFF,TGTGCCAGCAGCTCCCCAAGCGGGAGGAACAATGAGCAGTTCTTC
TRBV1,TRBJ2-3,.,.,CTSSHYETSTDTQYF,TGCACCAGCAGCCATTATGAGACTAGCACAGATACGCAGTATTTT
TRBV27,TRBJ2-7,.,.,CASSPYGSYEQYF,TGTGCCAGCAGTCCGTACGGCTCCTACGAGCAGTACTTC
TRBV5-4,TRBJ1-1,.,.,CASSPGSLMNTEAFF,TGTGCCAGCAGCCCAGGGTCCCTAATGAACACTGAAGCTTTCTTT
TRBV2,TRBJ1-2,.,.,CASSEPYNYGYTF,TGTGCCAGCAGTGAACCCTATAACTATGGCTACACCTTC
TRBV18,TRBJ1-1,TRBD1,.,CASSPRGGADTEAFF,TGTGCCAGCTCACCCCGAGGGGGCGCGGACACTGAAGCTTTCTTT
TRBV5-1,TRBJ1-2,TRBD1,.,CASSSWRRTGSETNYGYTF,TGCGCCAGCAGCTCTTGGAGGCGGACAGGGTCCGAAACTAACTATGGCTACACCTTC
TRBV11-2,TRBJ2-7,.,.,CASSLAYEQYF,TGTGCCAGCAGCTTAGCTTACGAGCAGTACTTC
TRBV12-3/TRBV12-4,TRBJ1-2,.,.,CASSTGFYGYTF,TGTGCCAGCAGTACAGGGTTCTATGGCTACACCTTC
TRBV11-2,TRBJ2-7,.,.,CASSRLGKTYEQYF,TGTGCCAGCAGCCGACTAGGAAAAACCTACGAGCAGTACTTC
TRBV5-5,TRBJ1-2,.,.,CASSLSGKGSYGYTF,TGTGCCAGCAGCTTGTCAGGGAAGGGCTCCTATGGCTACACCTTC
TRBV6-4,TRBJ2-3,TRBD1,few,CASSDSTGGADTQYF,TGTGCCAGCAGTGACTCGACAGGGGGCGCAGATACGCAGTATTTT
TRBV27,TRBJ2-1,.,.,CASSLSHGSSYNEQFF,TGTGCCAGCAGTTTGTCTCATGGCAGCTCCTACAATGAGCAGTTCTTC
TRBV9,TRBJ2-5,.,.,CASSAFQGIQETQYF,TGTGCCAGCAGCGCCTTCCAGGGAATACAAGAGACCCAGTACTTC